The rows below give T cell receptor beta chains drawn from one sample of a study of cytomegalovirus exposure and HLA in healthy donors. The protocol was immunoSEQ multiplex PCR, while the TCRdb copy is restricted to in-frame clones and leaves out a portion. The sample carries 77,000 or so clones, roughly 82% recorded once. Sequencing was carried out using PBMCs. These receptors came from a man between 65 and 85 years old in good health and CMV-seropositive. The CDR3 runs from the conserved cysteine through the conserved F or W. A D gene is named only where the DNA matches it firmly. Not every row has a clone size; where given, it reads once, few, many or a size class.

clone_size j_call v_call d_call cdr3_nt cdr3_aa
NA TRBJ1-6 TRBV9 TRBD1 TGTGCCAGCAGCCCTCCGGACAGGGGTTCACCCCTCCACTTT CASSPPDRGSPLHF
NA TRBJ1-1 TRBV10-3 TRBD1 TGTGCCATCAGTGAGTCTAGGGGACAGGGGACTGAAGCTTTCTTT CAISESRGQGTEAFF
NA TRBJ2-5 TRBV7-3 TRBD2 TGTGCCAGCACCCTCGGGCGGACTAGCGGACCTTATTCCCAAGAGACCCAGTACTTC CASTLGRTSGPYSQETQYF
few TRBJ2-7 TRBV11-3 NA TGTGCCAGCAGCCGAGGACAAAGCTACGAGCAGTACTTC CASSRGQSYEQYF
few TRBJ2-1 TRBV28 NA TGTGCCAGCAGTTTATCCCCGATCAACCCAGGGGATGAGCAGTTCTTC CASSLSPINPGDEQFF
once TRBJ1-2 TRBV5-1 NA TGCGCCAGCAGGGGACAAGATGGCTACACCTTC CASRGQDGYTF
NA TRBJ1-2 TRBV2 NA TGTGCCAGCATGGCGACAACGCCCGGCTACACCTTC CASMATTPGYTF
NA TRBJ2-1 TRBV2 NA TGTGCCAGCAGTCGGGACTCCTTGCTATGGGAGCAGTTCTTC CASSRDSLLWEQFF
NA TRBJ2-7 TRBV4-1 NA TGCGCCAGCAGCCGACAGGTTTCCTACGAGCAGTACTTC CASSRQVSYEQYF
NA TRBJ1-4 TRBV5-1 NA TGCGCCAGCAGTGTGGGTGGAGGAACTAATGAAAAACTGTTTTTT CASSVGGGTNEKLFF
NA TRBJ2-3 TRBV5-1 NA TGCGCCAGCAGCTTGGACGGGAGAAGCACAGATACGCAGTATTTT CASSLDGRSTDTQYF